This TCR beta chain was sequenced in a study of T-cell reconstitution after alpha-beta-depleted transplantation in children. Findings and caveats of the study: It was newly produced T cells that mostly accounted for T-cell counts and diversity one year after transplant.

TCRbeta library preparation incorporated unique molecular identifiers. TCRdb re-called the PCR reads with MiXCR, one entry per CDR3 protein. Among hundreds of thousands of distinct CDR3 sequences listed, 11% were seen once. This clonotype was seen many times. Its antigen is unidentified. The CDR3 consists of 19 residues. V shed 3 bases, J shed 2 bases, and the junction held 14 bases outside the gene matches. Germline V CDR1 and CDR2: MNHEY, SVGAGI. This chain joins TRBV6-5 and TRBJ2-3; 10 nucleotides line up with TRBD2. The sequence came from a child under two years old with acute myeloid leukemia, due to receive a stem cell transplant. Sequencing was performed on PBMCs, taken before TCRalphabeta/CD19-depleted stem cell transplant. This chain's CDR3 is CASSYLAGAYHGATDTQYF. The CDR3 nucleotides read TGTGCCAGCAGTTATCTAGCGGGGGCCTATCACGGCGCCACAGATACGCAGTATTTT.